The next 16 T cell receptor beta chains were all read from a single sample in a study of T cells in women clearing cervical HPV infection. The method was immunoSEQ multiplex PCR; TCRdb's version includes in-frame clones alone and lacks a portion of them. This repertoire includes about 39,000 clones. The sequenced sample was blood buffy coat. The receptors shown here come from a woman between 18 and 70 years old with a cervical HPV16 infection that either progressed to CIN3+ or cleared (not recorded which).

As concerns this clone: The read ends 3 residues before the CDR3 terminus; that terminus is restored from the germline J gene. V is TRBV14 and J is TRBJ2-1; D is undetermined. V lost 0 bases to trimming and J lost 9 bases, with 9 bases between them. CDR1 and CDR2 from the germline V gene are SGHDN and FVKESK. The CDR3 totals 13 residues. CDR3 region: CASSQDHFGEQFF. The part of the CDR3 DNA that was read is TGTGCCAGCAGCCAAGATCACTTTGGTGAG.

Comment on this clone: The read ends 3 residues early relative to the CDR3; the germline J gene fills the gap. The chain links TRBV29-1 to TRBJ2-2, with D tentatively TRBD1 or TRBD2 (5 bases each). V dropped 3 bases and J dropped 8 bases, with 13 bases sitting between them. CDR1 and CDR2 from the germline V gene are SQVTM and ANQGSEA. This CDR3 has 13 residues. This chain's CDR3 is CSVEDTRRGELFF. The sequenced CDR3 bases are TGCAGCGTTGAGGACACGCGGAGGGGGGAG.

As regards this clone: The sequence runs out 3 residues before the end of the CDR3; the remainder is reconstructed from the germline J gene. The chain combines TRBV11-2 with TRBJ2-7; possibly TRBD2 for D (6 bases). V was cut by 1 base and J by 2 bases, with 12 bases left in between. The CDR3 has 15 amino acids. The germline CDR1 and CDR2 sequences are SGHAT and FQNNGV. The CDR3 sequence: CASSLVRGPAYEQYF. CDR3 bases read: TGTGCCAGCAGCTTAGTGCGGGGTCCTGCCTACGAG.

A word on this clone: The CDR3 end lies 3 residues beyond the end of the read and is filled in from the germline J gene. The V call is TRBV24-1, the J call TRBJ2-1; tentatively, D is TRBD2 (6 bases). Trimming stripped 9 bases from V and 6 bases from J, with 11 bases between. CDR3 length: 12 amino acids. Germline V gene sequence: CDR1 KGHDR, CDR2 SFDVKD. The CDR3 DNA, read in part, is TGTGCCACCGGGACTCCTTCCAATGAG. Translation: CATGTPSNE. Given in full, the CDR3 is CATGTPSNEQFF.

Comments on this clone: Read sequence stops 3 residues before the CDR3 end, and the germline J gene provides the missing end. This chain connects TRBV6-1 to TRBJ2-3; D is perhaps TRBD2 (7 bases). This CDR3 is 15 amino acids long. Germline CDR1 and CDR2: MNHNS and SASEGT. V was trimmed by 3 bases and J by 5 bases, leaving 15 bases between them. The covered CDR3 bases are TGTGCCAGCAGTGATTTGGGGGGGGGCGGAGATACG. Amino acid sequence: CASSDLGGGGDT. The complete CDR3 sequence is CASSDLGGGGDTQYF.

On this clone: The read terminates 3 residues before the CDR3 end, so the remaining end is supplied by the germline J gene. J is TRBJ2-7 and V is TRBV2; 7 nucleotides agree with TRBD1. The CDR3 consists of 13 residues. The V and J ends lost 7 bases and 6 bases, in that order; junction bases with no gene match: 9. From germline, CDR1 is SNHLY and CDR2 FYNNEI. This chain's CDR3 is CASIATGPGEQYF. Partial CDR3 DNA: TGTGCCAGCATCGCGACAGGGCCTGGCGAG.

To note about this clone: The read ends 3 residues early relative to the CDR3; the germline J gene fills the gap. V usage is TRBV14 and J usage is TRBJ1-2; D call uncertain. The CDR3 has 13 amino acids. The ends were cut back, 5 bases at V and 5 bases at J, with 12 bases in the middle. Germline V lookup: CDR1 SGHDN, CDR2 FVKESK. The CDR3 bases that were read are TGTGCCAGCAGCACCGTAGGCGGGTATGGC. Translation gives CASSTVGGYG. The CDR3, in full, reads CASSTVGGYGYTF.

Regarding this clone: The missing CDR3 end, 3 residues past where the read stops, is filled in from the germline J gene. The chain joins TRBV6-1 to TRBJ1-2; no definite D call. Trimming pared 4 bases from V and 4 bases from J, leaving 10 bases between. Looked up from germline, CDR1 is MNHNS and CDR2 is SASEGT. CDR3 length: 13 residues. CDR3 in amino acids: CASSVRVPYGYTF. CDR3 bases read: TGTGCCAGCAGTGTGCGGGTCCCCTATGGC.

About this clone itself: Coverage ceases 3 residues before the CDR3 finishes, and the germline J gene fills in the end. This chain connects TRBV11-3 to TRBJ2-3; tentative D call: TRBD1 (5 bases). V was trimmed by 1 base and J by 8 bases, leaving 16 bases between them. This CDR3 comprises 15 residues. Germline V lookup: CDR1 SGHNT, CDR2 YENEEA. The chain's CDR3 is CASSLGGLHQGTQYF. CDR3 DNA (partial): TGTGCCAGCAGCTTAGGTGGGCTCCACCAGGGTACG.

In regard to this clone: The CDR3 end falls 3 residues outside the read, so it is completed with the germline J gene. The V and J genes are TRBV6-1 and TRBJ1-1, with D hard to call. Trimming took 3 bases from V and 5 from J, leaving 10 bases between them. The CDR3 runs to 13 residues. Germline V lookup: CDR1 MNHNS, CDR2 SASEGT. Incomplete CDR3 DNA: TGTGCCAGCAGTGATATAGGGTTGACTGAA. Protein: CASSDIGLTE. The entire CDR3 sequence reads CASSDIGLTEAFF.

In regard to this clone: The CDR3 end lies 3 residues beyond the end of the read and is filled in from the germline J gene. The chain employs TRBV5-1 and TRBJ2-7, with 13 bases fitting TRBD2. The CDR3 runs to 15 residues. J gave up 5 bases and V 4 bases, and 6 bases lay outside the gene matches. Germline CDR1 is SGHRS and CDR2 is YFSETQ. The CDR3 sequence is CASSLRTSGGDEQYF. The sequenced CDR3 bases are TGCGCCAGCAGCCTAAGGACTAGCGGGGGCGACGAG.

As concerns this clone: The CDR3 is cut off 3 residues early in the read; its end comes from the germline J gene. The V call is TRBV6-1, the J call TRBJ1-3; possible D gene TRBD1, 5 bases. Between the trimmed V and J ends, which lost 3 bases and 8 bases, there was a span of 14 bases. Germline CDR1 and CDR2: MNHNS and SASEGT. CDR3 size: 14 residues. Here the CDR3 reads CASSEGRVSDTIYF. CDR3 DNA, as far as it was read: TGTGCCAGCAGTGAGGGCAGGGTGTCGGACACC.

A remark on this clone: Sequencing ends 3 residues short of the CDR3 end; the germline J gene provides the rest. The rearrangement links TRBV6-4 to TRBJ1-1, with D possibly being TRBD1 (5 bases). V lost 2 bases to trimming and J lost 4 bases, with 11 bases between them. The CDR3 runs 14 residues. From germline, CDR1 is MRHNA and CDR2 SNTAGT. The DNA read from the CDR3 is TGTGCCAGCAGTGACGGGGGGGGGATCACTGAA. This gives the protein CASSDGGGITE. The full-length CDR3 reads as CASSDGGGITEAFF.

In the case of this clone: Read sequence stops 3 residues before the CDR3 end, and the germline J gene provides the missing end. The chain recombines TRBV18 with TRBJ1-1; TRBD1 aligns across 7 bases. This CDR3 is 16 amino acids long. The ends lost 2 bases at V and 3 bases at J; junction bases unmatched: 9. Germline lookup yields CDR1 KGHSH and CDR2 LQKENI. The CDR3 sequence: CASSPSQSRGDTEAFF. The sequenced CDR3 bases are TGTGCCAGCTCACCAAGTCAATCCAGGGGGGACACTGAA.

As to this clone: Read data end 3 residues before the CDR3 end; the end is taken from the germline J gene. The rearrangement joins TRBV4-1 to TRBJ1-2; the match to TRBD1 covers 7 bases. The CDR3 has 13 amino acids. Germline V CDR1 and CDR2: MGHRA, YSYEKL. J was trimmed by 4 bases and V by 2 bases; bases with no gene match: 1. This chain's CDR3 is CASSQRDSYGYTF. CDR3 DNA, as far as it was read: TGCGCCAGCAGCCAAAGGGACAGCTATGGC.

In regard to this clone: With the read ending 3 residues before the CDR3 end, the germline J gene is used to fill in that end. This sequence joins TRBV19 and TRBJ1-6; TRBD1 is a possible D gene (5 bases). Trimming removed 3 bases from V and 7 bases from J, with 19 bases in between. Germline CDR1 LNHDA, CDR2 SQIVND (reference sequence). The CDR3 has 17 amino acids. The sequenced part of the CDR3 DNA is TGTGCCAGTAGTATTAGTGGCCAGCCACGACAGAATTCACCC. Amino acid sequence: CASSISGQPRQNSP. The whole CDR3 is CASSISGQPRQNSPLHF.